These 5 T cell receptor beta chains were sequenced from one sample in a study of blood T cell repertoires in COVID-19. Using immunoSEQ multiplex PCR, the repertoire was profiled, and TCRdb retains in-frame clones only, with some absent. The sample carries around 290,000 clones, approximately 86% recorded once. The specimen sequenced was PBMCs or T cells enriched from blood (not recorded which). These receptors came from a woman under 30 who had recovered from COVID-19.

The sample holds one count of this clone. The V call is TRBV2, the J call TRBJ2-1; tentatively, D is TRBD1 (6 bases). The CDR3 totals 17 residues. The V end was cut by 5 bases, the J end by 8 bases, with 25 bases between. Germline V CDR1 and CDR2: SNHLY, FYNNEI. The CDR3 region has the DNA TGTGCCAGCAGTCTTGACAGGTTTGGCGGGTTTGGCGATGAGCAGTTCTTC. Translating gives CASSLDRFGGFGDEQFF.

The J gene is TRBJ2-5, the V gene TRBV11-3; D possibly corresponds to TRBD2 (6 bases). The CDR3 covers 13 residues. Trimming took off 0 bases at V and 10 bases at J, with 12 bases between the two ends. The V gene's germline CDR1 is SGHNT and CDR2 YENEEA. The CDR3 DNA reads as TGTGCCAGCAGCTTAGATACGGGGGAAGTCCAGTACTTC. It translates to CASSLDTGEVQYF.

The chain uses TRBV27 and TRBJ2-1; 13 bases align to TRBD2. There are 17 residues in the CDR3. Germline V gene data show CDR1 as MNHEY and CDR2 as SMNVEV (reference sequence). The V segment lost 4 bases and the J segment 2 bases; nucleotides outside the gene matches: 5. CDR3 nucleotide sequence: TGTGCCAGCAGTTCGGGACTAGCGGGAATTACCTACAATGAGCAGTTCTTC. Protein sequence: CASSSGLAGITYNEQFF.

This clone has a handful of counts. The CDR3 sequence: CASSPTSYEQYF. The CDR3 DNA follows: TGTGCCAGCAGTCCAACTAGCTACGAGCAGTACTTC. The chain uses TRBV2 and TRBJ2-7; possibly TRBD2 for D (5 bases). Trimming stripped 5 bases from V and 3 bases from J, with 8 bases between. The CDR3 has 12 amino acids. The V gene's germline CDR1 is SNHLY and CDR2 FYNNEI. Full variable domain (rest looked up from reference TRBV2 and TRBJ2-7): EPEVTQTPSHQVTQMGQEVILRCVPISNHLYFYWYRQILGQKVEFLVSFYNNEISEKSEIFDDQFSVERPDGSNFTLKIRSTKLEDSAMYFCASSPTSYEQYFGPGTRLTVT.

The chain joins TRBV24-1 to TRBJ2-5; 10 nucleotides align to TRBD1. The CDR3 is 17 residues long. Germline values: CDR1 KGHDR, CDR2 SFDVKD. The ends lost 2 bases at V and 1 base at J; junction bases unmatched: 6. The CDR3 nucleotides read TGTGCCACCAGTGATTGGGACAGGGGCCCATCCCAAGAGACCCAGTACTTC. As protein: CATSDWDRGPSQETQYF.